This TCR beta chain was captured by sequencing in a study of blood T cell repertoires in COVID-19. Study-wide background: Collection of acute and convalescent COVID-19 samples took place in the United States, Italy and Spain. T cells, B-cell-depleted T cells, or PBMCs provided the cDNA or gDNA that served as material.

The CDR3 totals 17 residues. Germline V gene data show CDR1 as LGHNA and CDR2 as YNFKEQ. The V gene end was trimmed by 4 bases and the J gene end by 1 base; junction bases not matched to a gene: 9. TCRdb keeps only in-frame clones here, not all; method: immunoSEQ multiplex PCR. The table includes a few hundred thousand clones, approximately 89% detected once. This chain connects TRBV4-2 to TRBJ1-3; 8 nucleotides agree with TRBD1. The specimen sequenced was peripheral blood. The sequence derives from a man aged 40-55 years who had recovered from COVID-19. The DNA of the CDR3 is TGTGCCAGCAGCCTTGCCCTTACAGGGGGGTCTGGAAACACCATATATTTT. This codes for CASSLALTGGSGNTIYF.